This T cell receptor beta chain is drawn from a study of CD8 T cell repertoires and HIV-1 epitope variants. The wider study: Each of Twenty-five Gag and Nef epitope peptides stimulated a separate culture. Control wells had CMV/EBV/flu peptides, negative Ebola AY9, or no peptide. The study, taken as a whole, reports: Some ten antigen-specific TCR beta clonotypes were found; roughly 6 seemed cross-reactive to variants.

With respect to this clone: Its antigen is not known.

Profiled with immunoSEQ multiplex PCR; TCRdb holds only in-frame clones, not every one. In the table there are a few thousand clones, 55% to 70% of which are singletons. The germline V and J ends were trimmed by 3 bases and 0 bases, with 18 bases remaining between them. Germline loops: CDR1 MGHRA, CDR2 YSYEKL. The CDR3 contains 18 residues. The sequence came from a male donor with HIV. The sample taken for sequencing was cultured CD8+ T cells derived from PBMCs. The chain employs TRBV4-1 and TRBJ2-1, with D possibly being TRBD2 (6 bases). The CDR3 reads CASSHNEIAESSYNEQFF. The DNA for the CDR3 is TGCGCCAGCAGCCACAACGAGATAGCGGAAAGCTCCTACAATGAGCAGTTCTTC.